This TCR beta chain derives from a study of T cell responses to AZD1222 COVID-19 vaccine. Clones were sequenced by immunoSEQ multiplex PCR, and TCRdb holds only the in-frame ones, with some missing. The table shows roughly 180,000 clones, with 85% to 95% occurring only once. CDR1 is SGHVS and CDR2 is FQNEAQ in the germline V gene. V was clipped by 6 bases and J by 3 bases; unmatched bases: 4. CDR3 length: 15 residues. The chain combines TRBV7-8 with TRBJ2-2; 10 bases match TRBD1. The TCR was taken from an adult who received the MenACWY meningococcal vaccine as a control. The sequences come from peripheral blood, collected 28 days after the second dose of the MenACWY control vaccine. CDR3 in DNA: TGTGCCAGCAGGGCCGGGACAGGGGACACCGGGGAGCTGTTTTTT. It specifies CASRAGTGDTGELFF.